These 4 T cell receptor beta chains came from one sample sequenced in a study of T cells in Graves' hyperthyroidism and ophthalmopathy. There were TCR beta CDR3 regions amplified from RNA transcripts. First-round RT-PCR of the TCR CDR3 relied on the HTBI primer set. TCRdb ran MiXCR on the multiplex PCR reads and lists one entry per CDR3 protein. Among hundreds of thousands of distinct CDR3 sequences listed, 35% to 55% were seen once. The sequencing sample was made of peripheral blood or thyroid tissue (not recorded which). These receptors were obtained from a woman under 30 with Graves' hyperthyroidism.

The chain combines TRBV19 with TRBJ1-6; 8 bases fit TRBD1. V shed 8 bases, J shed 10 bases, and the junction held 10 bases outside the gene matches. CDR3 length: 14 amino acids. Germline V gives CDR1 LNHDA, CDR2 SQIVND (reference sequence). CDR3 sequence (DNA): TGTGCCAGTGTGCCCGGGACAGGAAGGTCACCCCTCCACTTT. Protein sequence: CASVPGTGRSPLHF.

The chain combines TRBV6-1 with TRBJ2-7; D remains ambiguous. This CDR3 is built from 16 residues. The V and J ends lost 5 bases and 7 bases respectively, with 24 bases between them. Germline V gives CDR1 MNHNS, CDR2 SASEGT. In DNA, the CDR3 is TGTGCCAGCAGTCTTGCCACGAATGGGAAACGGATTGAGCAGTACTTC. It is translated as CASSLATNGKRIEQYF.

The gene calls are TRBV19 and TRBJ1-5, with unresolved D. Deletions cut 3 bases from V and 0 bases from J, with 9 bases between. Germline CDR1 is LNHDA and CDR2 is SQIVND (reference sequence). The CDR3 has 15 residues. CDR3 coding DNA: TGTGCCAGTAGTATTACGGAATATAGCAATCAGCCCCAGCATTTT. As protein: CASSITEYSNQPQHF.

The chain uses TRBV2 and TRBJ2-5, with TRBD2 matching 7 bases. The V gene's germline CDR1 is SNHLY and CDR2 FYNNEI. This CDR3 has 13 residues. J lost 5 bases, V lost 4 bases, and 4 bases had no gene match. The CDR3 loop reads CASSGEGRETQYF. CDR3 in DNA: TGTGCCAGCAGTGGGGAGGGTAGGGAGACCCAGTACTTC.